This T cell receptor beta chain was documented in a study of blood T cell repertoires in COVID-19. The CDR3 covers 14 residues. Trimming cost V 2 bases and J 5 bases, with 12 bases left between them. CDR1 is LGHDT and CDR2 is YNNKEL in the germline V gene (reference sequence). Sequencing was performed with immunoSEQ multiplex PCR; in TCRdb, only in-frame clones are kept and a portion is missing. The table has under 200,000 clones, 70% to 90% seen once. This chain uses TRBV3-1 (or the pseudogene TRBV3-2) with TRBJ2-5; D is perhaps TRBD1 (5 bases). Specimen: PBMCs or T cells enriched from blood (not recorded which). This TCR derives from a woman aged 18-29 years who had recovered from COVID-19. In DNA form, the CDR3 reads TGTGCCAGCAGCCAAAGGGGATCGGAGGAGACCCAGTACTTC. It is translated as CASSQRGSEETQYF.